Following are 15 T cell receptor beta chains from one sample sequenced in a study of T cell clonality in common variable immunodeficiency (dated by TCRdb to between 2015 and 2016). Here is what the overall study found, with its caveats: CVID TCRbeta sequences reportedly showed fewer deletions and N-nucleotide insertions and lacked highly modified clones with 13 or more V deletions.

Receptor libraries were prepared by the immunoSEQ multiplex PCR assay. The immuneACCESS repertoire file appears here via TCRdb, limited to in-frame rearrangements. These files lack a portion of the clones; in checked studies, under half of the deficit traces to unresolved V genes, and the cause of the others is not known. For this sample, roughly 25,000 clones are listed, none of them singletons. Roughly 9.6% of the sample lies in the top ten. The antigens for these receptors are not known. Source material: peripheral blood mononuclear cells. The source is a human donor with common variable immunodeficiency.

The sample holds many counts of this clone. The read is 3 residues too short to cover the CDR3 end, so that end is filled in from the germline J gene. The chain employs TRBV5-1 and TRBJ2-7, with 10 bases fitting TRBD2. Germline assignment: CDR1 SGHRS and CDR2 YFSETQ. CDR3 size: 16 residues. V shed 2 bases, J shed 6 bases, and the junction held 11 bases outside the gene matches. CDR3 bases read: TGCGCCAGCAGCTTAACTAGCGGGGCCCAGGGGAGCGAG. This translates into CASSLTSGAQGSE. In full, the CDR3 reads CASSLTSGAQGSEQYF.

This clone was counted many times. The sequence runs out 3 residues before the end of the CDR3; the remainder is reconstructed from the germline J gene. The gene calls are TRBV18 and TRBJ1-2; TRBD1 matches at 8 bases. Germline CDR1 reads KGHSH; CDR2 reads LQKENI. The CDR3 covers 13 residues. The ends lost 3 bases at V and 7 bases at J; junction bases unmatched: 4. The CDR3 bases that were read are TGTGCCAGCTCACCGGACAGGGAGGTTGGC. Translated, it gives CASSPDREVG. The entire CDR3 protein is CASSPDREVGYTF.

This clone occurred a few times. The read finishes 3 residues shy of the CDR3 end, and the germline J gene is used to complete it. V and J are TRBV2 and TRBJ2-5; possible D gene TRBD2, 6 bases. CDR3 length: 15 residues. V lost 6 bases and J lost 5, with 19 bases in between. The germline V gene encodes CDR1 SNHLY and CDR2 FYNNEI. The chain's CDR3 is CASSPLRAGGETQYF. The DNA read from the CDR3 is TGTGCCAGCAGCCCGTTGAGAGCGGGTGGCGAGACC. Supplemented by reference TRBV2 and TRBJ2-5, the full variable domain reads EPEVTQTPSHQVTQMGQEVILRCVPISNHLYFYWYRQILGQKVEFLVSFYNNEISEKSEIFDDQFSVERPDGSNFTLKIRSTKLEDSAMYFCASSPLRAGGETQYFGPGTRLLVL.

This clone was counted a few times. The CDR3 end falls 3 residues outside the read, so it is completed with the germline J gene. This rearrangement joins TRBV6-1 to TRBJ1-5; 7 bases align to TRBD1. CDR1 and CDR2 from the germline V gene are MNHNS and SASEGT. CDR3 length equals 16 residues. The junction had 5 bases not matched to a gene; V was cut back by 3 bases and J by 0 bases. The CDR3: CASSDSGQYSNQPQHF. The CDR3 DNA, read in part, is TGTGCCAGCAGTGATTCGGGACAGTATAGCAATCAGCCC.

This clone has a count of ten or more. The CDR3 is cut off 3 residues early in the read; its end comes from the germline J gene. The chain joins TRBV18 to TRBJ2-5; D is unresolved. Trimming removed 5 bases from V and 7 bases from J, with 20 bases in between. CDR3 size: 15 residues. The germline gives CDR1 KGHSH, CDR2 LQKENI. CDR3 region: CASSSLSSDTGTQYF. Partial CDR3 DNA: TGTGCCAGCTCAAGCCTTAGTTCAGACACCGGGACC. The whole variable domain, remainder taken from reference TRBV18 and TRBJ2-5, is NAGVMQNPRHLVRRRGQEARLRCSPMKGHSHVYWYRQLPEEGLKFMVYLQKENIIDESGMPKERFSAEFPKEGPSILRIQQVVRGDSAAYFCASSSLSSDTGTQYFGPGTRLLVL.

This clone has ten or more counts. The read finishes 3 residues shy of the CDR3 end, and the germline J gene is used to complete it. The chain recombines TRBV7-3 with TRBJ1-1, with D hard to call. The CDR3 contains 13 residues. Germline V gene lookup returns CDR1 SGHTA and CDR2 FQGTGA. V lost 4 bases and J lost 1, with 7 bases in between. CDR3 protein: CASSYNRNTEAFF. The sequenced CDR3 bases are TGTGCCAGCAGCTATAACAGGAACACTGAA.

CDR3 bases read: TGCGCCAGCGCCCTGGGGGGGGCTCACAAGGGGGAGACC. Its protein is CASALGGAHKGET. Given in full, the CDR3 is CASALGGAHKGETQYF. V is TRBV10-2 and J is TRBJ2-5, with D maybe TRBD2 (7 bases). The read ends 3 residues early relative to the CDR3; the germline J gene fills the gap. V was trimmed by 8 bases and J by 5 bases, leaving 24 bases between them. The CDR3 covers 16 residues. CDR1 and CDR2 (germline): WSHSY, SAAADI.

The chain's CDR3 is CSSSGAKETQYF. The sequenced CDR3 bases are TGCAGCTCTAGCGGGGCCAAAGAGACC. The V call is TRBV29-1, the J call TRBJ2-5; 9 bases fit TRBD2. The read ends 3 residues before the CDR3 terminus; that terminus is restored from the germline J gene. This CDR3 comprises 12 residues. In germline, CDR1 is SQVTM, CDR2 ANQGSEA. The ends lost 8 bases at V and 3 bases at J; junction bases unmatched: 4.

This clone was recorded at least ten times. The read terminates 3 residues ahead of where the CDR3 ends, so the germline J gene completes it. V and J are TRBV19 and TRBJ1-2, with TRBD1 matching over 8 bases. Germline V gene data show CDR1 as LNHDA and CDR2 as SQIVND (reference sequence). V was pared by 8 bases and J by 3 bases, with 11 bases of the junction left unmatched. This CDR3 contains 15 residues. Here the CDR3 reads CASANTRGQDYGYTF. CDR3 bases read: TGTGCCAGTGCTAACACTCGGGGACAGGACTATGGC.

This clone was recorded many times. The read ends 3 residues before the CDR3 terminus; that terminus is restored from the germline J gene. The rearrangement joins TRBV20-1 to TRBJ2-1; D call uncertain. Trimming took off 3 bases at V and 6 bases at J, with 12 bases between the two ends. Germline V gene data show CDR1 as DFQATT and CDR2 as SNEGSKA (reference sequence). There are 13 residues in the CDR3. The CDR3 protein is CSASAASGNEQFF. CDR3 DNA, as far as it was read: TGCAGTGCTAGCGCGGCTTCCGGCAATGAG.

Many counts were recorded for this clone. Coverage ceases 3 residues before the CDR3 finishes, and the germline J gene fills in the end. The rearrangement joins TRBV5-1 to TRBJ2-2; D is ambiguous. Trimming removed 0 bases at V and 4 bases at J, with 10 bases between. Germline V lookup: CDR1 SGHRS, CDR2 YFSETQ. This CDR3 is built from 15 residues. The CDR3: CASSLESLATGELFF. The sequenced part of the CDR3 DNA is TGCGCCAGCAGCTTGGAATCTTTAGCCACCGGGGAG.

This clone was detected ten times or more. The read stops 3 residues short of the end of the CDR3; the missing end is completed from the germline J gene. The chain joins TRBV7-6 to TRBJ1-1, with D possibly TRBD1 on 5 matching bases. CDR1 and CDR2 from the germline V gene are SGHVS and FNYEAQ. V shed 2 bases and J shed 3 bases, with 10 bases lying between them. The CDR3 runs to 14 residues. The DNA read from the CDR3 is TGTGCCAGCAGCTTAAGGGGAGGGGACACTGAA. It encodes CASSLRGGDTE. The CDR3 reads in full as CASSLRGGDTEAFF.

The CDR3 bases that were read are TGCGCCAGCAGCTTGGACAGCGGGAGCCCCAATGAG. It translates to CASSLDSGSPNE. The full CDR3 reads CASSLDSGSPNEQFF. The chain combines TRBV5-1 with TRBJ2-1, with 8 positions matching TRBD2. The read falls 3 residues short of the CDR3 end, and the missing part is taken from the germline J gene. Germline CDR1 reads SGHRS; CDR2 reads YFSETQ. The J segment lost 6 bases and the V segment lost 0 bases, leaving 5 bases of the junction unmatched. The CDR3 is made up of 15 amino acids. The full variable domain, rest sourced from reference TRBV5-1 and TRBJ2-1, is KAGVTQTPRYLIKTRGQQVTLSCSPISGHRSVSWYQQTPGQGLQFLFEYFSETQRNKGNFPGRFSGRQFSNSRSEMNVSTLELGDSALYLCASSLDSGSPNEQFFGPGTRLTVL.

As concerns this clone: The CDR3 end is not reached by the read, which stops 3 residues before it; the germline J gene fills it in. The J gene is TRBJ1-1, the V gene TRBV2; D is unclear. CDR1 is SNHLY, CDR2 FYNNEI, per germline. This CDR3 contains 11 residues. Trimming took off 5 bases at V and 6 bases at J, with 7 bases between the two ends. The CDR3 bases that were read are TGTGCCAGCAGTAACTTCGCTGAA. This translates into CASSNFAE. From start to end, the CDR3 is CASSNFAEAFF.

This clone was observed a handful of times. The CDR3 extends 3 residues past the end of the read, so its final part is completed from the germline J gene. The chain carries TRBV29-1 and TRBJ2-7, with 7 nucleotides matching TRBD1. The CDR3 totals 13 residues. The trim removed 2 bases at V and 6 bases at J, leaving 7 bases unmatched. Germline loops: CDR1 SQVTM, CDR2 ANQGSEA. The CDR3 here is CSVEKVAGGEQYF. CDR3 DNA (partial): TGCAGCGTTGAAAAGGTGGCAGGGGGCGAG.